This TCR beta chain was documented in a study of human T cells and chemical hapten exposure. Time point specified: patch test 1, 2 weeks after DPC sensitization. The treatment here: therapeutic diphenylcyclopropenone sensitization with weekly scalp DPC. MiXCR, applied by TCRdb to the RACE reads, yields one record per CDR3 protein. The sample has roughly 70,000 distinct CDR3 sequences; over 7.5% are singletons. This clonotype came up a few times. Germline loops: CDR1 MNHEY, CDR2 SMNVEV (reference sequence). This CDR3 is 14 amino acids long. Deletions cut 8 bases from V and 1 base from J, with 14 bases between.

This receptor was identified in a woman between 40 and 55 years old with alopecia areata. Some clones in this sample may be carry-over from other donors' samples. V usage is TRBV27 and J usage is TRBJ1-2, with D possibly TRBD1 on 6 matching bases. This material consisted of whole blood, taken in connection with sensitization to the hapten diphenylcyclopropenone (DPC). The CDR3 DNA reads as TGTGCCAGCGGGTCGTGGACAGTTAACTATGGCTACACCTTC. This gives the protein CASGSWTVNYGYTF.